The entry below gives a single T cell receptor (beta chain) sequence along with its context. This specimen comes from a study of cytomegalovirus exposure and HLA in healthy donors. V dropped 3 bases and J dropped 0 bases, with 6 bases sitting between them. CDR1 and CDR2 from the germline V gene are MNHEY and SMNVEV (reference sequence). CDR3 length: 15 residues. Clones were read by immunoSEQ multiplex PCR, and TCRdb kept only the in-frame ones, dropping some. Of approximately 59,000 clones listed, nearly 95% are singletons. The rearrangement joins TRBV27 to TRBJ2-6; no definite D call. Specimen: PBMCs. The TCR comes from a young man in good health and CMV-seropositive. CDR3 region: CASSFQDSGANVLTF. Written as DNA, the CDR3 is TGTGCCAGCAGTTTTCAGGACTCTGGGGCCAACGTCCTGACTTTC.